Listed here are 17 T cell receptor beta chains from one sample, sequenced in a study of blood T cell repertoires in COVID-19. This table comes from immunoSEQ multiplex PCR, and its TCRdb copy is limited to in-frame clones, with some not included. This sample carries around 140,000 clones, 87% of them seen once, and the ten largest clones take roughly 35%. The sequenced material came from peripheral blood. The origin of the receptors is a man in his fifties who had recovered from COVID-19.

The gene calls are TRBV6-5 and TRBJ1-6; 7 bases agree with TRBD1. Germline V CDR1 and CDR2: MNHEY, SVGAGI. Trimming removed 6 bases from V and 9 bases from J; junction bases left unmatched: 8. The CDR3 is 14 residues long. The CDR3, as DNA: TGTGCCAGCAGAGAGACAGGGATCGGTTCACCCCTCCACTTT. It codes for CASRETGIGSPLHF.

The V call is TRBV19, the J call TRBJ1-2; no clear D. Trimming shortened V by 6 bases and J by 0 bases, and 17 bases separated the two germline ends. Germline values: CDR1 LNHDA, CDR2 SQIVND (reference sequence). This CDR3 spans 16 amino acids. Here the CDR3 DNA reads TGTGCCAGTAGCCCGACGGGGTGGGAAGCTAACTATGGCTACACCTTC. Residues: CASSPTGWEANYGYTF. Variable domain in full (rest from reference TRBV19 and TRBJ1-2): DGGITQSPKYLFRKEGQNVTLSCEQNLNHDAMYWYRQDPGQGLRLIYYSQIVNDFQKGDIAEGYSVSREKKESFPLTVTSAQKNPTAFYLCASSPTGWEANYGYTFGSGTRLTVV.

The chain employs TRBV13 and TRBJ2-7; perhaps TRBD1 as D (6 bases). Germline V lookup: CDR1 PRHDT, CDR2 FYEKMQ (reference sequence). V was cut by 4 bases and J by 4 bases, with 8 bases left in between. CDR3 length equals 12 residues. The DNA for the CDR3 is TGTGCCAGCAGCTACAGGGATTACGAGCAGTACTTC. Amino acid sequence: CASSYRDYEQYF.

In regard to this clone: The sample contains more than one DNA sequence encoding this CDR3. The CDR3 DNA reads as TGTGCCAGCAGATGGGGGGGCAATCAGCCCCAGCATTTT. Protein: CASRWGGNQPQHF. V is TRBV12-3 or TRBV12-4 and J is TRBJ1-5; D is possibly TRBD1 (5 bases). This CDR3 region has 13 residues. Trimming shortened V by 6 bases and J by 2 bases, and 8 bases separated the two germline ends.

V gene TRBV4-3 combines with J gene TRBJ1-1; D perhaps matches TRBD1 (6 bases). The CDR3 covers 15 residues. Germline V lookup: CDR1 LGHNA, CDR2 YSLEER. Trimming cost V 1 base and J 1 base, with 10 bases left between them. This CDR3 is CASSQGLQGNTEAFF. CDR3 nucleotides: TGCGCCAGCAGCCAAGGCCTACAGGGGAACACTGAAGCTTTCTTT.

The V call is TRBV18, the J call TRBJ1-2; the match to TRBD1 covers 7 bases. CDR1 is KGHSH, CDR2 LQKENI, per germline. CDR3 length: 14 amino acids. The J segment lost 2 bases and the V segment lost 3 bases, leaving 3 bases of the junction unmatched. CDR3 nucleotide sequence: TGTGCCAGCTCACCGGCGGGACAGAACTATGGCTACACCTTC. Its protein is CASSPAGQNYGYTF.

The chain is built from TRBV7-2 and TRBJ2-7; 10 positions agree with TRBD2. The CDR3 covers 17 residues. V lost 0 bases, J lost 2 bases, and 7 bases stayed unmatched. The germline gives CDR1 SGHTA, CDR2 FQGNSA. The CDR3 loop is CASSLAPSGGDTYEQYF. The CDR3 nucleotides read TGTGCCAGCAGCTTAGCGCCCAGCGGGGGGGATACCTACGAGCAGTACTTC. The complete variable domain, with remaining parts taken from reference TRBV7-2 and TRBJ2-7, reads GAGVSQSPSNKVTEKGKDVELRCDPISGHTALYWYRQSLGQGLEFLIYFQGNSAPDKSGLPSDRFSAERTGGSVSTLTIQRTQQEDSAVYLCASSLAPSGGDTYEQYFGPGTRLTVT.

The chain combines TRBV10-3 with TRBJ1-4, with 12 positions matching TRBD1. V gave up 3 bases and J gave up 6 bases; unmatched junction bases: 2. The CDR3 consists of 15 residues. Germline CDR1 ENHRY, CDR2 SYGVKD. The CDR3 DNA reads TGTGCCATCAGTGAAGGGACAGGGGGCTATGAAAAACTGTTTTTT. This gives the protein CAISEGTGGYEKLFF.

The chain uses TRBV19 and TRBJ1-5; maybe TRBD1 (5 bases). The germline V gene encodes CDR1 LNHDA and CDR2 SQIVND (reference sequence). The CDR3 consists of 17 residues. Trimming removed 4 bases at V and 0 bases at J, with 16 bases between. The chain's CDR3 is CASSKDRGGHSNQPQHF. The CDR3 nucleotides read TGTGCCAGTAGTAAGGATAGGGGCGGCCATAGCAATCAGCCCCAGCATTTT.

This clone was observed a few times. CDR3 bases: TGCGCCAGCAGCTCAAGACTAGCGAACACCGGGGAGCTGTTTTTT. This translates into CASSSRLANTGELFF. The rearrangement uses TRBV5-1 and TRBJ2-2; D perhaps matches TRBD2 (6 bases). The germline V gene has CDR1 SGHRS and CDR2 YFSETQ. V was cut by 3 bases and J by 0 bases, with 9 bases left in between. CDR3 size: 15 residues.

The chain recombines TRBV6-5 with TRBJ2-7; maybe TRBD1 (6 bases). The CDR3 covers 14 residues. Germline CDR1 and CDR2: MNHEY and SVGAGI. V shed 6 bases and J shed 0 bases, with 12 bases lying between them. The CDR3 DNA reads as TGTGCCAGCAGAGGACGGGACAACTCCTACGAGCAGTACTTC. Protein product: CASRGRDNSYEQYF.

Remarks on this clone: Mismatch with germline at one junction end may stem from a read error. The chain carries TRBV7-7 and TRBJ1-1; D gene unclear. Germline CDR1 is SSHAT and CDR2 is FNYEAQ (reference sequence). This CDR3 comprises 13 residues. The CDR3 DNA reads as TGTGCTAGCAGCCAGGAGGTGAACACTGAAGCTTTCTTT. Residues: CASSQEVNTEAFF.

The gene calls are TRBV7-9 and TRBJ1-1; D unresolved. The V end lost 5 bases, the J end lost 3 bases, and 16 bases lay between the germline ends. This CDR3 contains 15 residues. Germline V gives CDR1 SEHNR, CDR2 FQNEAQ (reference sequence). The CDR3 region has the DNA TGTGCCAGCAGCCTCCATAGCTCACGGGACACTGAAGCTTTCTTT. It is translated as CASSLHSSRDTEAFF.

J is TRBJ1-1 and V is TRBV29-1; D uncertain. V lost 1 base and J 4 bases, leaving 10 bases between the germline ends. CDR3 length equals 13 residues. CDR1 and CDR2 from the germline V gene are SQVTM and ANQGSEA. DNA for the CDR3: TGCAGCGTTGAAGGGCAAGCGGGCACTGAAGCTTTCTTT. Translated, it gives CSVEGQAGTEAFF.

The rearrangement links TRBV5-1 to TRBJ2-7; D unclear. The CDR3 covers 12 residues. The V end was cut by 0 bases, the J end by 5 bases, with 6 bases between. Looked up from germline, CDR1 is SGHRS and CDR2 is YFSETQ. The CDR3 DNA sequence: TGCGCCAGCAGCTTGGGGAGAGACGAGCAGTACTTC. It translates to CASSLGRDEQYF.

The chain links TRBV2 to TRBJ2-2; D possibly corresponds to TRBD1 (5 bases). The germline CDR1 and CDR2 sequences are SNHLY and FYNNEI. The CDR3 loop spans 15 amino acids. Trimming stripped 4 bases from V and 0 bases from J, with 9 bases between. Written as DNA, the CDR3 is TGTGCCAGCAGTGCGGACATTTCGAACACCGGGGAGCTGTTTTTT. It yields the protein CASSADISNTGELFF. The full variable domain, rest sourced from reference TRBV2 and TRBJ2-2, is EPEVTQTPSHQVTQMGQEVILRCVPISNHLYFYWYRQILGQKVEFLVSFYNNEISEKSEIFDDQFSVERPDGSNFTLKIRSTKLEDSAMYFCASSADISNTGELFFGEGSRLTVL.

DNA for the CDR3: TGTGCCAGCAGCTTACAGGGCGCTACGGTCAAACAGTTCTTC. It yields the protein CASSLQGATVKQFF. The V gene is TRBV7-9, the J gene TRBJ2-1; D is perhaps TRBD1 (5 bases). Trimming pared 2 bases from V and 13 bases from J, leaving 18 bases between. CDR1 and CDR2 from the germline V gene are SEHNR and FQNEAQ (reference sequence). The length of the CDR3 is 14 residues.